The next 20 T cell receptor beta chains were all read from a single sample in a study of CD8+ T cells in alopecia areata. Extraction and reverse transcription of RNA yielded cDNA as the sequencing template. Using immunoSEQ multiplex PCR, the repertoire was profiled, and TCRdb retains in-frame clones only, with some absent. The data contain some 110,000 clones, 55% to 80% of them singletons. The sequencing sample was made of CD4+ T cells sorted from blood. These receptors all come from a human donor in good health.

The table lists this clone with a count of one. V is TRBV5-1 and J is TRBJ1-1; 7 bases line up with TRBD1. The CDR3 sequence is 13 residues long. CDR1 SGHRS and CDR2 YFSETQ come from the germline V gene. V gave up 5 bases and J gave up 4 bases; unmatched junction bases: 5. The CDR3 spells CASREGAGTEAFF. The CDR3 DNA reads as TGCGCCAGCAGGGAGGGGGCTGGCACTGAAGCTTTCTTT.

In this sample, this clone turned up once. The chain uses TRBV18 and TRBJ1-1, with D perhaps matching TRBD1 (5 bases). The CDR3 has 14 residues. CDR1 and CDR2 from the germline V gene are KGHSH and LQKENI. V was cut by 0 bases and J by 1 base, with 6 bases left in between. Written as DNA, the CDR3 is TGTGCCAGCTCACCACCGACAGAGAACACTGAAGCTTTCTTT. Its translation: CASSPPTENTEAFF. Combining the CDR3 with reference TRBV18 and TRBJ1-1 gives the whole variable domain NAGVMQNPRHLVRRRGQEARLRCSPMKGHSHVYWYRQLPEEGLKFMVYLQKENIIDESGMPKERFSAEFPKEGPSILRIQQVVRGDSAAYFCASSPPTENTEAFFGQGTRLTVV.

V and J are TRBV2 and TRBJ2-5; 7 bases agree with TRBD1. The germline V gene has CDR1 SNHLY and CDR2 FYNNEI. The trim removed 3 bases at V and 5 bases at J, leaving 6 bases unmatched. CDR3 length: 14 residues. The CDR3 reads CASSEGTGVETQYF. The CDR3 DNA follows: TGTGCCAGCAGTGAGGGTACAGGGGTGGAGACCCAGTACTTC.

The gene calls are TRBV11-1 and TRBJ2-1, with D tentatively TRBD2 (6 bases). Germline V gene data show CDR1 as SGHAT and CDR2 as FQDESV (reference sequence). The V and J ends lost 8 bases and 0 bases respectively, with 11 bases between them. This CDR3 has 14 residues. For the CDR3, the DNA is TGTGCCAGCCGTCGGGGGACCTCCTACAATGAGCAGTTCTTC. Protein: CASRRGTSYNEQFF.

The V gene is TRBV29-1, the J gene TRBJ1-5; D is perhaps TRBD1 (6 bases). This CDR3 region has 16 residues. The V end was cut by 4 bases, the J end by 4 bases, with 20 bases between. Per germline, CDR1 SQVTM and CDR2 ANQGSEA. The CDR3 bases are TGCAGCGTTGTGGTTCCGGGGGCGAATCGTAATCAGCCCCAGCATTTT. The encoded protein is CSVVVPGANRNQPQHF.

This clone was recorded a few times. The chain is built from TRBV19 and TRBJ2-7; D may be TRBD1 (6 bases). The CDR3 runs 16 residues. Germline CDR1 reads LNHDA; CDR2 reads SQIVND (reference sequence). V was pared by 3 bases and J by 0 bases, with 15 bases between. The CDR3 spells CASSITQGSPSYEQYF. CDR3 nucleotide sequence: TGTGCCAGTAGTATCACCCAGGGGAGTCCCTCCTACGAGCAGTACTTC.

The chain employs TRBV5-1 and TRBJ2-5; a possible D gene is TRBD1 (6 bases). Per the germline V gene, CDR1 is SGHRS and CDR2 is YFSETQ. Trimming removed 2 bases at V and 7 bases at J, with 12 bases between. The CDR3 is made up of 13 amino acids. The DNA of the CDR3 is TGCGCCAGCAGCTTCTCTGAACAGGGGACCCAGTACTTC. Protein sequence: CASSFSEQGTQYF.

This clone was counted a few times. This sequence joins TRBV6-4 and TRBJ2-5; no definite D call. This CDR3 is built from 9 residues. V lost 8 bases, J lost 14 bases, and 12 bases lay in between. The V gene's germline CDR1 is MRHNA and CDR2 SNTAGT. The CDR3: CASGVLGYF. The CDR3 region has the DNA TGTGCCAGCGGAGTTTTAGGTTACTTC.

This clone was observed a few times. The J gene is TRBJ1-4, the V gene TRBV19; D perhaps matches TRBD1 (5 bases). This CDR3 spans 11 amino acids. Trimming cost V 5 bases and J 7 bases, with 5 bases left between them. Germline loops: CDR1 LNHDA, CDR2 SQIVND (reference sequence). The CDR3, as DNA: TGTGCCAGTAGTGGGGGTGAAAAACTGTTTTTT. Translated, it gives CASSGGEKLFF.

The V and J genes are TRBV4-1 and TRBJ2-4; no clear D. The CDR3 consists of 15 residues. In germline, CDR1 is MGHRA, CDR2 YSYEKL. V was trimmed by 1 base and J by 8 bases, leaving 15 bases between them. CDR3 bases: TGCGCCAGCAGCCAAGTAAGGGCCCCCGCGGACATTCAGTACTTC. It codes for CASSQVRAPADIQYF.

The chain combines TRBV6-6 with TRBJ1-5, with D unresolved. Trimming shortened V by 6 bases and J by 0 bases, and 12 bases separated the two germline ends. Germline assignment: CDR1 MNHNY and CDR2 SVGAGI (reference sequence). The CDR3 sequence is 15 residues long. The DNA of the CDR3 is TGTGCCAGCAGGTCTACAGCGAATAGCAATCAGCCCCAGCATTTT. It yields the protein CASRSTANSNQPQHF.

The sample holds a few counts of this clone. This rearrangement joins TRBV7-9 to TRBJ1-5; possibly TRBD1 for D (5 bases). The ends were cut back, 3 bases at V and 6 bases at J, with 9 bases in the middle. CDR3 size: 13 residues. Germline CDR1 reads SEHNR; CDR2 reads FQNEAQ (reference sequence). The CDR3 is CASSFEGRQPQHF. The CDR3 nucleotides read TGTGCCAGCAGCTTTGAGGGGCGTCAGCCCCAGCATTTT.

J is TRBJ1-3 and V is TRBV4-1; D gene unclear. V dropped 2 bases and J dropped 0 bases, with 11 bases sitting between them. The CDR3 is 16 residues long. From germline, CDR1 is MGHRA and CDR2 YSYEKL. This CDR3 is CASSQFSTASGNTIYF. Here the CDR3 DNA reads TGCGCCAGCAGCCAATTTAGCACGGCCTCTGGAAACACCATATATTTT.

DNA for the CDR3: TGCGCCAGCAGCACATACAATGAGCAGTTCTTC. Translation gives CASSTYNEQFF. The chain is built from TRBV5-1 and TRBJ2-1; D uncertain. V was cut by 4 bases and J by 4 bases, with 3 bases left in between. The germline gives CDR1 SGHRS, CDR2 YFSETQ. CDR3 length equals 11 residues.

The genes are TRBV29-1 and TRBJ2-5; D unresolved. Germline V gene lookup returns CDR1 SQVTM and CDR2 ANQGSEA. The CDR3 runs to 12 residues. The V and J ends lost 5 bases and 5 bases respectively, with 12 bases between them. As DNA, the CDR3 is TGCAGCGTTAACCGAGAGAGGGAGACCCAGTACTTC. Translated: CSVNRERETQYF.

The rearrangement joins TRBV12-5 to TRBJ2-7, with D maybe TRBD1 (7 bases). V lost 0 bases, J lost 0 bases, and 18 bases lay in between. From germline, CDR1 is LGHNT and CDR2 FRNRAP. The CDR3 runs to 18 residues. The CDR3 nucleotides read TGTGCTAGTGGTTTGGTACTGGGATCAGGGGGGATCTCCTACGAGCAGTACTTC. Translating gives CASGLVLGSGGISYEQYF.

The V gene is TRBV29-1, the J gene TRBJ2-2; no clear D gene. Trimming left V 1 base short and J 4 bases short, with 7 bases between. This CDR3 has 13 amino acids. Per the germline V gene, CDR1 is SQVTM and CDR2 is ANQGSEA. The CDR3 DNA reads as TGCAGCGTTGAAGGGTCGCTCACCGGGGAGCTGTTTTTT. Protein product: CSVEGSLTGELFF.

The chain has TRBV6-1 and TRBJ2-5; 8 bases match TRBD1. Per germline, CDR1 MNHNS and CDR2 SASEGT. The CDR3 covers 15 residues. V was clipped by 8 bases and J by 2 bases; unmatched bases: 10. The CDR3 DNA reads as TGTGCCAGCTCTACTTCGACAGGGGTACAAGAGACCCAGTACTTC. Protein sequence: CASSTSTGVQETQYF.

The V and J genes are TRBV27 and TRBJ1-2; possibly TRBD1 for D (6 bases). Germline V gene data show CDR1 as MNHEY and CDR2 as SMNVEV (reference sequence). This CDR3 has 13 residues. V was cut by 8 bases and J by 4 bases, with 14 bases left in between. The CDR3, as DNA: TGTGCCAGCGGCCGGTGGGGGCGCTATGGCTACACCTTC. Residues: CASGRWGRYGYTF.

The rearrangement joins TRBV6-5 to TRBJ2-5; possibly TRBD2 for D (6 bases). With 0 bases removed from V and 1 base from J, the gap between germline ends came to 6 bases. The CDR3 extends over 14 amino acids. The germline V gene encodes CDR1 MNHEY and CDR2 SVGAGI. As DNA, the CDR3 is TGTGCCAGCAGTTACTCCGGGGGCCAAGAGACCCAGTACTTC. As protein: CASSYSGGQETQYF.